Listed below are T cell receptor beta chains from one sample, sequenced in a study of blood T cell repertoires in COVID-19. Measured with immunoSEQ multiplex PCR; TCRdb has only the in-frame clones, and not every one. Among about 230,000 clones, 75% to 90% were seen once, and the ten largest hold roughly 30%. The source material was peripheral blood. The origin of the receptors is a man aged 35-49 years with acute or convalescent COVID-19. The CDR3 runs from the conserved cysteine through the conserved F or W. A D gene is named only where the DNA matches it firmly. Part of the rows lack a size; the others show once, few, many or a class for expanded clones.

J gene: TRBJ1-2; D gene: TRBD1; clone size: .; V gene: TRBV19; CDR3 protein: CASRVSKGANYGYTF; CDR3 DNA: TGTGCCAGTAGGGTTTCGAAGGGGGCAAACTATGGCTACACCTTC
J gene: TRBJ2-3; D gene: TRBD2; clone size: .; V gene: TRBV7-6; CDR3 protein: CASSQGTSGRSTDTQYF; CDR3 DNA: TGTGCCAGCAGCCAAGGGACTAGCGGACGAAGCACAGATACGCAGTATTTT
J gene: TRBJ1-1; D gene: .; clone size: .; V gene: TRBV5-6; CDR3 protein: CASSVDRANTEAFF; CDR3 DNA: TGTGCCAGCAGCGTCGACAGAGCGAACACTGAAGCTTTCTTT
J gene: TRBJ1-2; D gene: .; clone size: .; V gene: TRBV2; CDR3 protein: CASSEAVPQTMVGYTF; CDR3 DNA: TGTGCCAGCAGTGAAGCGGTCCCCCAAACTATGGTTGGCTACACCTTC
J gene: TRBJ2-5; D gene: TRBD2; clone size: .; V gene: TRBV19; CDR3 protein: CASRPSGRPETQYF; CDR3 DNA: TGTGCCAGTAGGCCTAGCGGGAGACCGGAGACCCAGTACTTC
J gene: TRBJ2-7; D gene: TRBD1; clone size: .; V gene: TRBV29-1; CDR3 protein: CSAAGTGDSEQYF; CDR3 DNA: TGCAGCGCTGCCGGGACAGGGGACAGCGAGCAGTACTTC
J gene: TRBJ1-1; D gene: TRBD1; clone size: .; V gene: TRBV5-1; CDR3 protein: CASSLVRQGYEKTEAFF; CDR3 DNA: TGCGCCAGCAGCTTGGTTAGACAGGGGTATGAGAAGACTGAAGCTTTCTTT
J gene: TRBJ1-3; D gene: .; clone size: .; V gene: TRBV20-1; CDR3 protein: CSASQGSRNTIYF; CDR3 DNA: TGCAGTGCTAGTCAGGGGAGCAGAAACACCATATATTTT
J gene: TRBJ2-1; D gene: .; clone size: .; V gene: TRBV10-2; CDR3 protein: CASSGSGGGEQFF; CDR3 DNA: TGCGCCAGCAGTGGGAGCGGCGGTGGTGAGCAGTTCTTC
J gene: TRBJ2-1; D gene: .; clone size: .; V gene: TRBV6-6; CDR3 protein: CASSYSSGRHEQFF; CDR3 DNA: TGTGCCAGCAGTTACTCGTCAGGGAGGCATGAGCAGTTCTTC
J gene: TRBJ1-1; D gene: .; clone size: .; V gene: TRBV4-3; CDR3 protein: CASSQGVKTEAFF; CDR3 DNA: TGCGCCAGCAGCCAAGGCGTAAAAACTGAAGCTTTCTTT
J gene: TRBJ2-6; D gene: .; clone size: .; V gene: TRBV27; CDR3 protein: CASSFQGSGANVLTF; CDR3 DNA: TGTGCCAGCAGTTTTCAGGGGTCTGGGGCCAACGTCCTGACTTTC
J gene: TRBJ2-7; D gene: TRBD1; clone size: .; V gene: TRBV2; CDR3 protein: CASSRQGALNEQYF; CDR3 DNA: TGTGCCAGCTCCAGACAGGGGGCGCTGAACGAGCAGTACTTC
J gene: TRBJ1-3; D gene: TRBD1; clone size: .; V gene: TRBV7-9; CDR3 protein: CASRVLRGSSGNTIYF; CDR3 DNA: TGTGCCAGCAGGGTCCTCAGGGGGAGCTCTGGAAACACCATATATTTT
J gene: TRBJ1-1; D gene: .; clone size: once; V gene: TRBV11-2; CDR3 protein: CASSLERNTEAFF; CDR3 DNA: TGTGCCAGCAGCTTAGAGCGGAACACTGAAGCTTTCTTT
J gene: TRBJ2-1; D gene: TRBD2; clone size: .; V gene: TRBV5-5; CDR3 protein: CASSLSDGGRHYNEQFF; CDR3 DNA: TGTGCCAGCAGCTTGAGTGACGGCGGGAGGCACTACAATGAGCAGTTCTTC
J gene: TRBJ2-1; D gene: TRBD1; clone size: .; V gene: TRBV2; CDR3 protein: CATTGTGGIEQFF; CDR3 DNA: TGTGCCACCACCGGGACAGGGGGTATTGAGCAGTTCTTC
J gene: TRBJ2-2; D gene: .; clone size: .; V gene: TRBV5-1; CDR3 protein: CASSLGGAANTGELFF; CDR3 DNA: TGCGCCAGCAGCTTGGGCGGAGCCGCGAACACCGGGGAGCTGTTTTTT
J gene: TRBJ1-1; D gene: TRBD1; clone size: few; V gene: TRBV19; CDR3 protein: CASSSKGQDKAFF; CDR3 DNA: TGTGCCAGTAGCTCAAAGGGACAGGATAAAGCTTTCTTT
J gene: TRBJ1-1; D gene: .; clone size: .; V gene: TRBV7-9; CDR3 protein: CASSQNPGQNTEAFF; CDR3 DNA: TGTGCCAGCAGCCAAAACCCAGGACAGAACACTGAAGCTTTCTTT
J gene: TRBJ2-2; D gene: .; clone size: .; V gene: TRBV12-3/TRBV12-4; CDR3 protein: CASSPRAGELFF; CDR3 DNA: TGTGCCAGCAGTCCTCGAGCTGGGGAGCTGTTTTTT
J gene: TRBJ1-2; D gene: .; clone size: .; V gene: TRBV6-5; CDR3 protein: CASSYQGSNYGYTF; CDR3 DNA: TGTGCCAGCAGTTACCAGGGATCGAACTATGGCTACACCTTC
J gene: TRBJ1-5; D gene: TRBD1; clone size: .; V gene: TRBV7-2; CDR3 protein: CASSDRGSQPQHF; CDR3 DNA: TGTGCCAGCAGCGACAGGGGGAGCCAGCCCCAGCATTTT
J gene: TRBJ1-6; D gene: .; clone size: .; V gene: TRBV30; CDR3 protein: CAWSVYGGYYSPLHF; CDR3 DNA: TGTGCCTGGAGTGTATACGGGGGATACTATTCACCCCTCCACTTT
J gene: TRBJ2-2; D gene: TRBD1; clone size: .; V gene: TRBV6-2/TRBV6-3; CDR3 protein: CASSRQGANTGELFF; CDR3 DNA: TGTGCCAGCAGCCGACAGGGGGCGAACACCGGGGAGCTGTTTTTT
J gene: TRBJ1-1; D gene: TRBD1; clone size: few; V gene: TRBV7-6; CDR3 protein: CASSLERQGNTEAFF; CDR3 DNA: TGTGCCAGCAGCTTAGAAAGACAGGGGAACACTGAAGCTTTCTTT
J gene: TRBJ1-1; D gene: .; clone size: .; V gene: TRBV12-3/TRBV12-4; CDR3 protein: CASTSGGITEAFF; CDR3 DNA: TGTGCCAGCACATCGGGGGGGATCACTGAAGCTTTCTTT
J gene: TRBJ1-2; D gene: .; clone size: .; V gene: TRBV12-5; CDR3 protein: CASGLALGGDGYTF; CDR3 DNA: TGTGCTAGTGGTTTGGCCCTCGGGGGGGATGGCTACACCTTC
J gene: TRBJ2-7; D gene: .; clone size: .; V gene: TRBV5-4; CDR3 protein: CASSLALGGRSYEQYF; CDR3 DNA: TGTGCCAGCAGCTTGGCCCTGGGGGGTAGGTCCTACGAGCAGTACTTC
J gene: TRBJ1-3; D gene: TRBD1; clone size: .; V gene: TRBV2; CDR3 protein: CASRPGTGGLKSSGNTIYF; CDR3 DNA: TGTGCCAGCAGGCCCGGGACAGGGGGCTTAAAAAGCTCTGGAAACACCATATATTTT
J gene: TRBJ2-3; D gene: TRBD1; clone size: .; V gene: TRBV13; CDR3 protein: CASSFGRGQGGSTDTQYF; CDR3 DNA: TGTGCCAGCAGTTTCGGGCGAGGACAGGGAGGTAGCACAGATACGCAGTATTTT
J gene: TRBJ1-1; D gene: .; clone size: .; V gene: TRBV6-2/TRBV6-3; CDR3 protein: CASSYSEVRVLAFTEAFF; CDR3 DNA: TGTGCCAGCAGTTACTCGGAGGTTAGGGTCCTTGCGTTCACTGAAGCTTTCTTT
J gene: TRBJ1-4; D gene: TRBD1; clone size: .; V gene: TRBV4-2; CDR3 protein: CASSLGDSSNEKLFF; CDR3 DNA: TGTGCCAGCAGCCTTGGGGACAGCTCTAATGAAAAACTGTTTTTT
J gene: TRBJ2-1; D gene: .; clone size: .; V gene: TRBV11-3; CDR3 protein: CASSLGAGYSYNEQFF; CDR3 DNA: TGTGCCAGCAGCTTAGGGGCAGGGTATAGCTACAATGAGCAGTTCTTC
J gene: TRBJ1-5; D gene: .; clone size: .; V gene: TRBV27; CDR3 protein: CASSLRGADQPQHF; CDR3 DNA: TGTGCCAGCAGTTTACGGGGGGCGGATCAGCCCCAGCATTTT
J gene: TRBJ1-5; D gene: TRBD1; clone size: .; V gene: TRBV19; CDR3 protein: CASGRQGDYSNQPQHF; CDR3 DNA: TGTGCCAGTGGCCGACAGGGGGACTATAGCAATCAGCCCCAGCATTTT
J gene: TRBJ2-3; D gene: TRBD2; clone size: .; V gene: TRBV5-1; CDR3 protein: CASSSLAGLSTDTQYF; CDR3 DNA: TGCGCCAGCAGCTCCTTAGCGGGACTTAGCACAGATACGCAGTATTTT
J gene: TRBJ1-1; D gene: .; clone size: once; V gene: TRBV5-1; CDR3 protein: CASSRLLGAEAFF; CDR3 DNA: TGCGCCAGCAGTCGATTATTGGGCGCTGAAGCTTTCTTT
J gene: TRBJ1-1; D gene: .; clone size: .; V gene: TRBV30; CDR3 protein: CAWGVRGATEAFF; CDR3 DNA: TGTGCCTGGGGGGTGCGGGGGGCGACTGAAGCTTTCTTT
J gene: TRBJ1-6; D gene: TRBD1; clone size: .; V gene: TRBV14; CDR3 protein: CASSLPGQGYSPLHF; CDR3 DNA: TGTGCCAGCAGCCTCCCGGGACAGGGATATTCACCCCTCCACTTT
J gene: TRBJ1-5; D gene: .; clone size: .; V gene: TRBV11-3; CDR3 protein: CASSLEGGTQRQPQHF; CDR3 DNA: TGTGCCAGCAGCTTAGAGGGTGGGACTCAACGTCAGCCCCAGCATTTT
J gene: TRBJ1-2; D gene: TRBD1; clone size: .; V gene: TRBV7-2; CDR3 protein: CASSPIGTANYGYTF; CDR3 DNA: TGTGCCAGCAGCCCAATCGGGACAGCTAACTATGGCTACACCTTC
J gene: TRBJ2-1; D gene: TRBD1; clone size: .; V gene: TRBV6-6; CDR3 protein: CASRKQGNNEQFF; CDR3 DNA: TGTGCCAGCCGAAAACAGGGGAACAATGAGCAGTTCTTC